The rows below give T cell receptor beta chains drawn from one sample of a study of T cell responses to AZD1222 COVID-19 vaccine. Method: immunoSEQ multiplex PCR; TCRdb's copy keeps in-frame clones and lacks some. The repertoire has some 170,000 clones, less than 90% of them found once; the top ten carry 1.5% to 2%. Material: peripheral blood, obtained on day 0 of AZD1222 vaccination. These receptors were collected from an adult in good health. CDR3s include the opening cysteine and the closing phenylalanine or tryptophan. The D gene is left open where the match is weak. Size is omitted from some rows. Given values are once, few, many or a class for expanded clones.

J | D | V | size | DNA | CDR3
TRBJ2-3 | - | TRBV27 | - | TGTGCCAGCAGTTTAAGGGGACCAAACACAGATACGCAGTATTTT | CASSLRGPNTDTQYF
TRBJ1-1 | - | TRBV5-1 | - | TGCGCCAGCTTAAAGACACCTATGAACACTGAAGCTTTCTTT | CASLKTPMNTEAFF
TRBJ1-3 | - | TRBV7-6 | - | TGTGCCAGCAGCTTAAACAGGGACTCTGGAAACACCATATATTTT | CASSLNRDSGNTIYF
TRBJ2-1 | TRBD2 | TRBV5-1 | - | TGCGCCAGCAGCCTTAGCGGGTCCTACAATGAGCAGTTCTTC | CASSLSGSYNEQFF
TRBJ2-5 | - | TRBV6-2/TRBV6-3 | - | TGTGCCAGCAGTTACCCGGGACAAGGGTCCAGGGGGACCCAGTACTTC | CASSYPGQGSRGTQYF
TRBJ1-1 | TRBD1 | TRBV2 | few | TGTGCCAGCAGCCCGACAGGGGGATTGATGAATGGAGCTTTCTTT | CASSPTGGLMNGAFF
TRBJ1-2 | TRBD1 | TRBV5-8 | - | TGTGCCAGCATCCGGGGGACAGCTTATGGCTACACCTTC | CASIRGTAYGYTF
TRBJ1-1 | - | TRBV30 | few | TGTGCCTGGAGCTGGGGAGGGGGGACTGAAGCTTTCTTT | CAWSWGGGTEAFF
TRBJ1-1 | TRBD1 | TRBV28 | - | TGTGCCAGCAGTGACCTACAGACAGGGGGCAACGAAGCTTTCTTT | CASSDLQTGGNEAFF
TRBJ1-2 | - | TRBV6-2/TRBV6-3 | - | TGTGCCAGCAGTTACGGGATCAGTAACTATGGCTACACCTTC | CASSYGISNYGYTF
TRBJ1-1 | - | TRBV19 | - | TGTGCCAGTAGTCCAGAGGGGGGCACTGAAGCTTTCTTT | CASSPEGGTEAFF
TRBJ2-7 | - | TRBV3-1/TRBV3-2 | - | TGTGCCAGCAGCCAGGCAAACGAGGGCTACGAGCAGTACTTC | CASSQANEGYEQYF